The clone carrying this TCR beta chain was recorded at least ten times. Its antigen is unknown. With 4 bases removed from V and 0 bases from J, the gap between germline ends came to 6 bases. There are 13 residues in the CDR3. Germline CDR1 is SNHLY and CDR2 is FYNNEI. Arm-PCR with iRepertoire HTBI primers amplified the CDR3 regions for these TCR beta libraries. In the authors' workflow: Samples jointly harbored about 65 TRBV and some 13 TRBJ segments. TCRdb independently ran MiXCR on the multiplex PCR reads; one entry per CDR3 protein. The V and J calls come from TCRdb's annotation, not from the publication. The sample records about 460,000 distinct CDR3 sequences, approximately 23% being singletons. This record belongs to a study of regulatory T cells in long-lasting Graves disease. Whole-study results and caveats: More public clonotypes were shared by persistent patients (2,741) than by new patients (roughly 970). TCR diversity was lower in persistent than newly diagnosed Graves' disease.

Described time point: persistent/refractory GD, antithyroid drugs over 5 years with positive TRAb. Scientists built the TCR library using RNA that was extracted from PBMCs. The rearrangement uses TRBV2 and TRBJ1-1, with no clear D. The sequence was obtained from a female donor with Graves disease. The starting material was peripheral blood mononuclear cells (PBMCs), obtained when the disease was refractory, from a patient treated with antithyroid drugs. In DNA, the CDR3 is TGTGCCAGCAGTGTACCGGTGAACACTGAAGCTTTCTTT. This encodes CASSVPVNTEAFF.